This T cell receptor beta chain derives from a study of blood T cell repertoires in COVID-19. About the research overall: Italy, Spain and the United States were the sources of the convalescent and acute COVID-19 samples. T cells, B-cell-depleted T cells, or PBMCs provided the cDNA or gDNA that served as material.

Original data processing: How many nucleated cells were present was estimated from reference gene primer amplification. Some clones are missing from TCRdb's copy, which holds only in-frame ones; the method was immunoSEQ multiplex PCR. From that table come the V and J calls and clone size; the DNA was used to work out D and trimming. The data show roughly 200,000 clones, with about 85% seen just once and approximately 2.9% held by the top ten. This TCR came from a woman aged 25-40 years with active or convalescent COVID-19. The sample comprised peripheral blood.

CDR3 region: CATSPEQSFYGYTF. For the CDR3, the DNA is TGTGCCACCAGCCCTGAACAGTCCTTCTATGGCTACACCTTC. The rearrangement uses TRBV15 and TRBJ1-2; no reliable D call. Trimming removed 5 bases at V and 4 bases at J, with 14 bases between. The CDR3 sequence is 14 residues long. Per the germline V gene, CDR1 is LNHNV and CDR2 is YYDKDF (reference sequence).